Shown below are 6 T cell receptor beta chains from a single sample sequenced in a study of T cell repertoires in cytomegalovirus infection. TCRdb reprocessed the reads with MiXCR, giving one entry per CDR3 protein. The sample consists of nearly 700,000 distinct CDR3 sequences, roughly 36% of them appearing once. For these receptors, no antigen is known. The sample was cultured PBMCs, taken from culture after CMV antigen stimulation. Every receptor here comes from a human donor in good health (CMV status not recorded). Some clones in this sample may be carry-over from other donors' samples.

The rearrangement links TRBV19 to TRBJ1-5; weak D call: TRBD1 (6 bases). The CDR3 is 15 residues long. Trimming shortened V by 7 bases and J by 4 bases, and 17 bases separated the two germline ends. Germline lookup yields CDR1 LNHDA and CDR2 SQIVND (reference sequence). The CDR3 protein is CASTGAGGRNQPQHF. For the CDR3, the DNA is TGTGCCAGTACCGGAGCGGGGGGCAGAAATCAGCCCCAGCATTTT. The full variable domain, completed using reference TRBV19 and TRBJ1-5, is DGGITQSPKYLFRKEGQNVTLSCEQNLNHDAMYWYRQDPGQGLRLIYYSQIVNDFQKGDIAEGYSVSREKKESFPLTVTSAQKNPTAFYLCASTGAGGRNQPQHFGDGTRLSIL.

This rearrangement joins TRBV5-4 to TRBJ2-3; TRBD2 might be the D (6 bases). The V gene's germline CDR1 is SGHNT and CDR2 YYREEE (reference sequence). V was cut by 4 bases and J by 1 base, with 16 bases left in between. The CDR3 is 16 amino acids. The CDR3 bases are TGTGCCAGCAGCCCCGGCGGGGCCGGGGGCACAGATACGCAGTATTTT. This gives the protein CASSPGGAGGTDTQYF.

In its sample, this clonotype was seen once. This rearrangement joins TRBV27 to TRBJ1-2, with 8 nucleotides matching TRBD1. Germline V lookup: CDR1 MNHEY, CDR2 SMNVEV (reference sequence). After removal of 3 bases from V and 4 bases from J, the junction contained 10 bases not matched to a gene. The CDR3 extends over 16 amino acids. CDR3 coding DNA: TGTGCCAGCAGTTTCCTACCAACAGGGGGTGGCTATGGCTACACCTTC. Its translation is CASSFLPTGGGYGYTF.

This clonotype was picked up many times. The V and J genes are TRBV7-2 and TRBJ1-2; D unresolved. V was pared by 5 bases and J by 4 bases, with 11 bases between. Germline CDR1 reads SGHTA; CDR2 reads FQGNSA. This CDR3 spans 13 amino acids. The CDR3 loop is CASSPDGSYGYTF. CDR3 nucleotide sequence: TGTGCCAGCAGCCCGGACGGATCCTATGGCTACACCTTC.

The chain recombines TRBV7-2 with TRBJ2-3; D is perhaps TRBD1 (6 bases). The germline V and J ends were trimmed by 5 bases and 4 bases, with 16 bases remaining between them. The germline CDR1 and CDR2 sequences are SGHTA and FQGNSA. There are 15 residues in the CDR3. The CDR3 sequence is CASSPRGFVADTQYF. The CDR3 DNA is TGTGCCAGCAGCCCTAGGGGGTTTGTCGCAGATACGCAGTATTTT.

This clonotype has more than one count but fewer than ten. The chain couples TRBV7-9 to TRBJ2-1; 9 bases are shared with TRBD2. The germline V gene encodes CDR1 SEHNR and CDR2 FQNEAQ (reference sequence). Trimming took 5 bases from V and 7 from J; bases not matched to a gene: 15. This CDR3 contains 17 residues. CDR3 in amino acids: CASSLPMWGGGANEQFF. CDR3 DNA: TGTGCCAGCAGCCTCCCCATGTGGGGCGGGGGGGCAAATGAGCAGTTCTTC.